This passage covers 15 T cell receptor beta chains from one sample sequenced in a study of response to subunit inactivated influenza vaccine. Via MiXCR, TCRdb re-called the RT-PCR reads, giving one row per CDR3 protein. The sample comprises about 650,000 distinct CDR3 sequences, about a sixth of which are singletons, and around a tenth rests with the top ten. Sequencing used PBMCs from blood, obtained about 12 days after vaccination. The receptors were sampled from a man in his fifties or sixties who received an inactivated influenza vaccine.

This clonotype showed up just a few times. The V gene is TRBV28, the J gene TRBJ2-7; unclear D gene. The CDR3 has 11 amino acids. Germline-derived CDR1 and CDR2 are MDHEN and SYDVKM. With 10 bases removed from V and 4 bases from J, the gap between germline ends came to 11 bases. CDR3 region: CATAAWYEQYF. CDR3 in DNA: TGTGCCACCGCGGCCTGGTACGAGCAGTACTTC.

The chain employs TRBV6-1 and TRBJ2-2; D remains unclear. Germline V gene sequence: CDR1 MNHNS, CDR2 SASEGT. The CDR3 sequence is 14 residues long. V was shortened by 1 base and J by 1 base, with 4 bases between the two germline ends. CDR3 loop: CASSEVRNTGELFF. DNA for the CDR3: TGTGCCAGCAGTGAAGTTAGGAACACCGGGGAGCTGTTTTTT.

The V gene is TRBV7-2, the J gene TRBJ2-3; D remains unclear. CDR3 length equals 15 residues. The germline V and J ends were trimmed by 5 bases and 3 bases, with 15 bases remaining between them. The germline V gene has CDR1 SGHTA and CDR2 FQGNSA. CDR3 in DNA: TGTGCCAGCAGCCAGGACGGAACAGTAACAGATACGCAGTATTTT. It translates to CASSQDGTVTDTQYF.

The gene calls are TRBV5-1 and TRBJ2-7, with 8 bases aligning to TRBD1. There are 15 residues in the CDR3. V was clipped by 4 bases and J by 0 bases; unmatched bases: 6. CDR1 and CDR2 from the germline V gene are SGHRS and YFSETQ. CDR3 in DNA: TGCGCCAGCAGCCATCCGGGACAGGACTCCTACGAGCAGTACTTC. Encoded protein: CASSHPGQDSYEQYF. The variable domain in full, with the rest retrieved from reference TRBV5-1 and TRBJ2-7, is KAGVTQTPRYLIKTRGQQVTLSCSPISGHRSVSWYQQTPGQGLQFLFEYFSETQRNKGNFPGRFSGRQFSNSRSEMNVSTLELGDSALYLCASSHPGQDSYEQYFGPGTRLTVT.

To note about this clonotype: Likely a read error: the CDR3 ends without its conserved phenylalanine or tryptophan. V gene TRBV3-1 combines with J gene TRBJ2-2; perhaps TRBD1 as D (5 bases). The germline V gene has CDR1 LGHDT and CDR2 YNNKEL (reference sequence). Deletions cut 4 bases from V and 0 bases from J, with 18 bases between. This CDR3 is built from 18 residues. This CDR3 reads CASSPFLQVTSNTGELFI. CDR3 nucleotide sequence: TGTGCCAGCAGCCCGTTCCTACAGGTGACGTCGAACACCGGGGAGCTGTTTATT.

The chain combines TRBV11-2 with TRBJ2-1, with TRBD2 matching 11 bases. Trimming took 5 bases from V and 12 from J; bases not matched to a gene: 15. The CDR3 is 16 residues long. CDR1 and CDR2 from the germline V gene are SGHAT and FQNNGV. CDR3 in amino acids: CASSHLAGGRPRGQFF. CDR3 DNA: TGTGCCAGCAGCCACCTAGCGGGGGGACGCCCTCGGGGGCAGTTCTTC.

The chain recombines TRBV6-1 with TRBJ2-2; TRBD1 or TRBD2 may be the D gene (5 bases each). In germline, CDR1 is MNHNS, CDR2 SASEGT. Trimming stripped 6 bases from V and 0 bases from J, with 8 bases between. There are 14 residues in the CDR3. The CDR3 protein is CASSRDPNTGELFF. The CDR3 DNA sequence: TGTGCCAGCAGCAGGGACCCGAACACCGGGGAGCTGTTTTTT.

V gene TRBV12-3 or TRBV12-4 combines with J gene TRBJ1-5; D uncertain. Trimming stripped 5 bases from V and 6 bases from J, with 11 bases between. The CDR3 length is 13 residues. This CDR3 is CASSRVGAQPQHF. The CDR3 nucleotides read TGTGCCAGCAGTCGTGTGGGAGCTCAGCCCCAGCATTTT.

A few counts support this clonotype. The genes are TRBV5-6 and TRBJ2-5; 10 bases align to TRBD1. The CDR3 runs 15 residues. J was trimmed by 5 bases and V by 4 bases; bases with no gene match: 8. CDR1 and CDR2 (germline): SGHDT, YYEEEE. CDR3 amino acids: CASSGTGQGRETQYF. The CDR3 DNA reads as TGTGCCAGCAGCGGGACGGGACAGGGGAGGGAGACCCAGTACTTC.

This clonotype has just a few counts. This chain uses TRBV11-2 with TRBJ2-1, with a weak D call TRBD2 (6 bases). V shed 0 bases and J shed 3 bases, with 18 bases lying between them. CDR3 size: 18 residues. Germline loops: CDR1 SGHAT, CDR2 FQNNGV. For the CDR3, the DNA is TGTGCCAGCAGCTTAGAGAAGGGACCGGGAGTGTACTACAATGAGCAGTTCTTC. Amino acid sequence: CASSLEKGPGVYYNEQFF.

V and J are TRBV24-1 and TRBJ2-1, with TRBD2 identical over 9 bases. The CDR3 contains 15 residues. CDR1 is KGHDR and CDR2 is SFDVKD in the germline V gene. Unmatched junction bases numbered 11, after V lost 7 bases and J lost 8 bases. Here the CDR3 reads CATRGGREGLYEQFF. Written as DNA, the CDR3 is TGTGCCACCAGAGGAGGGCGGGAGGGCCTCTATGAGCAGTTCTTC.

This clonotype has a count of ten or more. The chain combines TRBV29-1 with TRBJ2-3; D gene unclear. This CDR3 comprises 16 residues. Trimming cost V 3 bases and J 4 bases, with 20 bases left between them. Germline CDR1 and CDR2: SQVTM and ANQGSEA. CDR3 in amino acids: CSVEFLAPTVADTQYF. In nucleotides, the CDR3 is TGCAGCGTTGAGTTTTTAGCCCCTACTGTCGCAGATACGCAGTATTTT.

This clonotype was detected only a few times. The CDR3 region is CASSLDGRGTDTQYF. DNA of the CDR3: TGTGCCAGCAGCTTAGACGGGCGTGGCACAGATACGCAGTATTTT. The chain joins TRBV11-3 to TRBJ2-3; D unclear. Looked up from germline, CDR1 is SGHNT and CDR2 is YENEEA. The CDR3 has 15 amino acids. V dropped 0 bases and J dropped 1 base, with 8 bases sitting between them.

This clonotype was seen only a few times. The chain combines TRBV20-1 with TRBJ2-7, with TRBD2 identical over 14 bases. The V segment lost 3 bases and the J segment 4 bases; nucleotides outside the gene matches: 5. Germline values: CDR1 DFQATT, CDR2 SNEGSKA (reference sequence). CDR3 length equals 15 residues. Here the CDR3 DNA reads TGCAGTGCTAGCCCCAGGACTAGCGGGAGGTACGAGCAGTACTTC. Translation gives CSASPRTSGRYEQYF.

The genes are TRBV7-9 and TRBJ1-2; 10 nucleotides agree with TRBD1. CDR1 SEHNR and CDR2 FQNEAQ come from the germline V gene (reference sequence). Unmatched junction bases numbered 12, after V lost 5 bases and J lost 3 bases. The CDR3 runs to 17 residues. CDR3 nucleotide sequence: TGTGCCAGCAGCGCCACCCGGGACAGGGGTACTTACTATGGCTACACCTTC. This codes for CASSATRDRGTYYGYTF.